The T cell receptor (beta chain) described here comes from a study of long-term antiretroviral therapy in people with HIV. CDR1 and CDR2 (germline): MNHEY, SMNVEV (reference sequence). This CDR3 has 15 amino acids. Trimming took off 8 bases at V and 7 bases at J, with 21 bases between the two ends. At survey level, the immunoSEQ assay was run in its v3.0 version. Assay used: immunoSEQ multiplex PCR; TCRdb lists only in-frame clones, some missing. The data hold 24,000 or so clones, with more than 85% observed a single time. Sequenced material: unsorted PBMCs, taken 1.9 years after starting antiretroviral therapy. The TCR was taken from a woman in her twenties or thirties with HIV. The V and J genes are TRBV27 and TRBJ2-1, with D uncertain. CDR3: CASQSVGSHKNEQFF. CDR3 nucleotide sequence: TGTGCCAGCCAGAGCGTGGGTTCACATAAGAATGAGCAGTTCTTC.